The 17 T cell receptor beta chains below come from one sample, sequenced in a study of PD-1 blockade in mismatch repair-deficient tumors. Repertoires were generated with immunoSEQ multiplex PCR, while TCRdb's copy carries only in-frame clones and drops some. The table shows approximately 130,000 clones, with approximately 90% occurring only once. Specimen: peripheral blood, collected 44 weeks after starting pembrolizumab. Every receptor here comes from an adult with mismatch repair-deficient cancer.

The genes are TRBV28 and TRBJ2-7; 12 nucleotides align to TRBD1. The CDR3 is 15 residues long. V lost 4 bases, J lost 5 bases, and 6 bases stayed unmatched. Germline V gene lookup returns CDR1 MDHEN and CDR2 SYDVKM. The CDR3 sequence: CASSSPGQGANEQYF. CDR3 nucleotides: TGTGCCAGCAGTTCACCGGGACAGGGGGCAAACGAGCAGTACTTC.

The chain is built from TRBV19 and TRBJ2-7, with a possible D match to TRBD1 (6 bases). V lost 1 base to trimming and J lost 2 bases, with 9 bases between them. Germline V gene data show CDR1 as LNHDA and CDR2 as SQIVND (reference sequence). This CDR3 comprises 14 residues. The CDR3 here is CASSIAQGPYEQYF. The CDR3 DNA sequence: TGTGCCAGTAGTATAGCCCAGGGGCCCTACGAGCAGTACTTC.

The chain recombines TRBV6-6 with TRBJ2-3; D might be TRBD1 (5 bases). The length of the CDR3 is 14 residues. The germline V gene has CDR1 MNHNY and CDR2 SVGAGI (reference sequence). The germline V and J ends were trimmed by 2 bases and 7 bases, with 13 bases remaining between them. The DNA of the CDR3 is TGTGCCAGCAGTTACGGCAGGGAACTAAATACGCAGTATTTT. Protein product: CASSYGRELNTQYF.

This chain links TRBV11-3 with TRBJ1-1; perhaps TRBD1 as D (5 bases). With 4 bases removed from V and 1 base from J, the gap between germline ends came to 10 bases. The CDR3 contains 14 residues. Germline assignment: CDR1 SGHNT and CDR2 YENEEA. This CDR3 reads CASSWGTGNTEAFF. The DNA for the CDR3 is TGTGCCAGCAGCTGGGGGACGGGGAACACTGAAGCTTTCTTT.

The chain couples TRBV10-3 to TRBJ1-4; a weak D match, TRBD1 (6 bases). Germline V gene sequence: CDR1 ENHRY, CDR2 SYGVKD. V was cut by 6 bases and J by 5 bases, with 10 bases left in between. CDR3 length: 13 residues. The CDR3 bases are TGTGCCATCAGGGCAGACAGGAATGAAAAACTGTTTTTT. It yields the protein CAIRADRNEKLFF.

This chain uses TRBV7-2 with TRBJ2-1; D is uncertain. The CDR3 length is 14 residues. Germline-derived CDR1 and CDR2 are SGHTA and FQGNSA. V was trimmed by 6 bases and J by 7 bases, leaving 16 bases between them. The CDR3 loop reads CASRPTRMTNEQFF. In DNA, the CDR3 is TGTGCCAGCAGGCCCACAAGGATGACAAATGAGCAGTTCTTC.

This clone was picked up one time. The CDR3 reads CSVRGQGDYGYTF. The CDR3 coding sequence is TGCAGCGTGCGAGGACAGGGGGACTATGGCTACACCTTC. J is TRBJ1-2 and V is TRBV29-1; 10 bases map to TRBD1. With V trimmed by 6 bases and J by 3 bases, 4 bases remained unmatched. Germline V gene lookup returns CDR1 SQVTM and CDR2 ANQGSEA. The CDR3 is 13 residues long.

The gene calls are TRBV7-9 and TRBJ2-3; D perhaps matches TRBD1 (5 bases). Germline V CDR1 and CDR2: SEHNR, FQNEAQ (reference sequence). Trimming shortened V by 3 bases and J by 3 bases, and 10 bases separated the two germline ends. There are 14 residues in the CDR3. CDR3 in amino acids: CASSFARGTDTQYF. The CDR3, as DNA: TGTGCCAGCAGCTTTGCAAGGGGAACAGATACGCAGTATTTT.

The chain employs TRBV11-2 and TRBJ2-1; 8 bases are shared with TRBD1. Germline loops: CDR1 SGHAT, CDR2 FQNNGV. Trimming removed 5 bases from V and 0 bases from J; junction bases left unmatched: 6. The CDR3 has 16 residues. CDR3 in DNA: TGTGCCAGCAGCCCTCTCAGGGGGCCCTCCTACAATGAGCAGTTCTTC. Translated: CASSPLRGPSYNEQFF.

The count of this clone is one. The chain uses TRBV5-5 and TRBJ1-5, with 10 bases identical to TRBD1. This CDR3 is built from 17 residues. The germline gives CDR1 SGHKS, CDR2 YYEKEE (reference sequence). V shed 4 bases and J 1 base; nucleotides not matched to a gene: 8. CDR3 coding DNA: TGTGCCAGCAGCGAAGGGGACAGGGGACTGAGCAATCAGCCCCAGCATTTT. It is translated as CASSEGDRGLSNQPQHF.

The V call is TRBV4-1, the J call TRBJ2-1, with TRBD2 identical over 9 bases. The germline V gene has CDR1 MGHRA and CDR2 YSYEKL. This CDR3 contains 19 residues. V was pared by 0 bases and J by 8 bases, with 17 bases of the junction left unmatched. CDR3 amino acids: CASSQDPMRPSGDIDEQFF. As DNA, the CDR3 is TGCGCCAGCAGCCAAGATCCGATGCGTCCTAGCGGGGACATTGATGAGCAGTTCTTC.

V is TRBV30 and J is TRBJ2-7; 10 nucleotides agree with TRBD1. V dropped 5 bases and J dropped 3; count of bases not matched to a gene: 7. This CDR3 has 14 residues. CDR1 and CDR2 (germline): GTSNPN, SVGIG (reference sequence). CDR3 residues: CAWVGQGRDYEQYF. Written as DNA, the CDR3 is TGTGCCTGGGTGGGACAGGGGCGAGACTACGAGCAGTACTTC.

This chain joins TRBV10-3 and TRBJ2-1; the match to TRBD2 covers 8 bases. The V and J ends lost 2 bases and 2 bases, in that order; junction bases with no gene match: 5. The length of the CDR3 is 16 residues. Germline CDR1 is ENHRY and CDR2 is SYGVKD. CDR3 bases: TGTGCCATCAGTGAGACTAGCGGAGGCCCCTACAATGAGCAGTTCTTC. It encodes CAISETSGGPYNEQFF.

The V gene is TRBV6-1, the J gene TRBJ2-7; a possible D gene is TRBD2 (6 bases). Germline values: CDR1 MNHNS, CDR2 SASEGT. The length of the CDR3 is 13 residues. V gave up 6 bases and J gave up 4 bases, with 13 bases separating them. CDR3: CASRRRGLYEQYF. The CDR3 bases are TGTGCCAGCAGGCGGAGGGGCCTGTACGAGCAGTACTTC.

The chain recombines TRBV4-3 with TRBJ1-1; maybe TRBD1 (5 bases). V lost 2 bases, J lost 0 bases, and 7 bases lay in between. CDR3 length: 14 amino acids. In germline, CDR1 is LGHNA, CDR2 YSLEER. The DNA for the CDR3 is TGCGCCAGCAGCCAACGGGGACTGAACACTGAAGCTTTCTTT. Amino acid sequence: CASSQRGLNTEAFF.

This clone was seen more than once but under ten times. The genes are TRBV6-1 and TRBJ2-3; no definite D call. V was cut by 2 bases and J by 2 bases, with 11 bases left in between. Looked up from germline, CDR1 is MNHNS and CDR2 is SASEGT. CDR3 length: 15 amino acids. DNA of the CDR3: TGTGCCAGCAGTGAAAGCGTGGCAGTCACAGATACGCAGTATTTT. Amino acids: CASSESVAVTDTQYF.

This chain joins TRBV4-1 and TRBJ1-2; 9 positions match TRBD1. Germline V gene data show CDR1 as MGHRA and CDR2 as YSYEKL. V lost 1 base, J lost 6 bases, and 9 bases stayed unmatched. The CDR3 totals 16 residues. CDR3 sequence: CASSQGYRGRIDGYTF. In DNA, the CDR3 is TGCGCCAGCAGCCAAGGATACAGGGGGCGCATCGATGGCTACACCTTC.